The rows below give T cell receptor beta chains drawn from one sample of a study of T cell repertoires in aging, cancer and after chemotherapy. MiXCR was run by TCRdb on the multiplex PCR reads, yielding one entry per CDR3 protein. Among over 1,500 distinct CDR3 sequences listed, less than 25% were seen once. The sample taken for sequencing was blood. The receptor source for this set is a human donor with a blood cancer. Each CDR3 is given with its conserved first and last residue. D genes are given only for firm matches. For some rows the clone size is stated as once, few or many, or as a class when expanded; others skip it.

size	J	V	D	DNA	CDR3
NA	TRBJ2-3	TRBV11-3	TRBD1	TGTGCCAGCAGCAGTGGACAGGGGGGGGCAGATACGCAGTATTTT	CASSSGQGGADTQYF
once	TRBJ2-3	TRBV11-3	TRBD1	TGTGCCAGCAGCTCCCCGGGACAGGGAACAGATACGCAGTATTTT	CASSSPGQGTDTQYF
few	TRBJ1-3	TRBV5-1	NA	TGCGCCAGCAGCCCCGGGCCGCCTAGCTCTGGAAACACCATATATTTT	CASSPGPPSSGNTIYF
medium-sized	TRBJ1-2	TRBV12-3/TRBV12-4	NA	TGTGCCAGCAGTCACCAACAGAGCGGCTACACCTTC	CASSHQQSGYTF
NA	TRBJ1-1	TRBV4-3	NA	TGTGCCAGCAGCCCCCGGGGGGTGAACACTGAAGCTTTCTTT	CASSPRGVNTEAFF
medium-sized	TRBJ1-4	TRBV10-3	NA	TGTGCCATCAGCACAGGGATGGAAGCAACTAAGGCTTCTGAAAAACTGTTTTTT	CAISTGMEATKASEKLFF
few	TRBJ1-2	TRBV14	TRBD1	TGTGCCAGCAGCCCTATTACGTTCCGGACAGGGAAAAAAGATGGCTACACCTTC	CASSPITFRTGKKDGYTF
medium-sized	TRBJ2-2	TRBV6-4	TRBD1	TGTGCCAGCAGTGACCCAGACAGGGGGCACACCGGGGAGCTGTTTTTT	CASSDPDRGHTGELFF
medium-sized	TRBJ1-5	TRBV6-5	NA	TGTGCCAGCAGTCCCGCCAGTGGTCCCGGGAGCAATCAGCCCCAGCATTTT	CASSPASGPGSNQPQHF
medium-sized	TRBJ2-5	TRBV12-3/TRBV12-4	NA	TGTGCCAGCAGACTAACCGGGGACCAGGAGACCCAGTACTTC	CASRLTGDQETQYF
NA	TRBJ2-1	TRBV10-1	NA	TGCGCCAGCAGTGAGTCCCCGGAAAACAATGAGCAGTTCTTC	CASSESPENNEQFF
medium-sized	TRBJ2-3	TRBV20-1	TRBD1	TGCAGTGCTAGACGACAGGGGACCAGCACAGATACGCAGTATTTT	CSARRQGTSTDTQYF
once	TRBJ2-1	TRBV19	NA	TGTGCCAGTAGTATAGCGGGGGCGGGCACCGGGGAGGATGAGCAGTTCTTC	CASSIAGAGTGEDEQFF
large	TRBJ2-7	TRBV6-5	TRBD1	TGTGCCAGCAGTGCCGGGACAGGCAACTACGAGCAGTACTTC	CASSAGTGNYEQYF
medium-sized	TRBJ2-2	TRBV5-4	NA	TGTGCCAGCAGCCTGAGTCAGGCGGGAACGAACACCGGGGAGCTGTTTTTT	CASSLSQAGTNTGELFF
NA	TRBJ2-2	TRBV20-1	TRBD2	TGCAGTGCTCCCGTAGCGGGGGGGGCGGGCACCGGGGAGCTGTTTTTT	CSAPVAGGAGTGELFF
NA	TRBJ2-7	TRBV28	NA	TGTGCCAGCAGTTTCTTTGTTTGGATTGGGGACACCTACGAGCAGTACTTC	CASSFFVWIGDTYEQYF
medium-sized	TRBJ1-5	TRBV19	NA	TGTGCCAGTACCACATTCGGAGCACAGCCCCAGCATTTT	CASTTFGAQPQHF
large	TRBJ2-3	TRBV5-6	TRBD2	TGTGCCAGCACCAGGGACTACACAGATACGCAGTATTTT	CASTRDYTDTQYF
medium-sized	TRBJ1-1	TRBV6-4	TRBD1	TGTGCCAGCAGTGACCAGGACAGGGGCGAACTCACTGAAGCTTTCTTT	CASSDQDRGELTEAFF
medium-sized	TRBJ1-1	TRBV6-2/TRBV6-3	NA	TGTGCCAGCAGCTGGGGCAAACAGGGCCTTAAAGGGACTGAAGCTTTCTTT	CASSWGKQGLKGTEAFF
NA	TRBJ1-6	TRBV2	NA	TGTGCCAGCCAGGGAGCGGAAAATTCACCCCTCCACTTT	CASQGAENSPLHF
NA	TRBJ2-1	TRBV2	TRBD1	TGTGCCAGCAGGAGATCGGGACAGGTCTACAATGAGCAGTTCTTC	CASRRSGQVYNEQFF
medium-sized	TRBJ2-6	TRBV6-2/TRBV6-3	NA	TGTGCCAGCAGTTACACCTCTGGGGCCAACGTCCTGACTTTC	CASSYTSGANVLTF
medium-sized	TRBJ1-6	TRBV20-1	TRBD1	TGCAGTGCTAGAGAGGGGACAGTCAATTCACCCCTCCACTTT	CSAREGTVNSPLHF
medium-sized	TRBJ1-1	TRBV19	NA	TGTGCCAGTAGTATTGGGGGTTACACTGAAGCTTTCTTT	CASSIGGYTEAFF
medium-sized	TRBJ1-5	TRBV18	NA	TGTGCCAGCTCCCCTGGTCCAGGGAATAGCAATCAGCCCCAGCATTTT	CASSPGPGNSNQPQHF
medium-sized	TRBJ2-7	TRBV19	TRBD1	TGTGCCAGTAGTCGAGACAGGGAATACCTTCCTACCAGGCTGTACTTC	CASSRDREYLPTRLYF
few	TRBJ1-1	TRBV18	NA	TGTGCCAGCTCACAAAAAATGACCGCGGGGAGGGCTGAAGCTTTCTTT	CASSQKMTAGRAEAFF
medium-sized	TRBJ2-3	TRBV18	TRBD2	TGTGCCAGCTCCCCGCTTCCCGGGACTAGCGGTGGAGATACGCAGTATTTT	CASSPLPGTSGGDTQYF
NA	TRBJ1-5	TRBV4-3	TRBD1	TGTGCCAGCAGCCAAGATGGGACACAGGGGGCACATCAGCCCCAGCATTTT	CASSQDGTQGAHQPQHF
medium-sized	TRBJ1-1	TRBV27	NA	TGTGCCAGCAGTTCCCCCGGTCGTGTATTTGAAGCTTTCTTT	CASSSPGRVFEAFF
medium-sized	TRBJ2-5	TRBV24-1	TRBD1	TGTGCCACCAGTGATGCCGGGACAGGGGGCGAGGAGACCCAGTACTTC	CATSDAGTGGEETQYF
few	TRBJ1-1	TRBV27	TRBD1	TGTGCCAGCAGTTTAACGGGCAGGGGGGATATTGAAGCTTTCTTT	CASSLTGRGDIEAFF
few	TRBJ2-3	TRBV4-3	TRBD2	TGCGCCAGCAGCCAGGGGGGGGCTAGCGGGGCTAGCACAGATACGCAGTATTTT	CASSQGGASGASTDTQYF
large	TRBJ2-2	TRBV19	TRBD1	TGTGCCAGTAGCCAGGGGGCGGCCGGGGAGCTGTTTTTT	CASSQGAAGELFF
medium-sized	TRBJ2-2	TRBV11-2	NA	TGTGCCAGCAGCATTATCCAGGGCACCGGGGAGCTGTTTTTT	CASSIIQGTGELFF
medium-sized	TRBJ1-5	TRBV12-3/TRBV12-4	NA	TGTGCCAGCAGTTTAGGAGGGGGTCCTCATCAGCCCCAGCATTTT	CASSLGGGPHQPQHF
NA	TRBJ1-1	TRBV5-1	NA	TGCGCCAGCAGCTATTATAGGGCGAAGGAGACTGAAGCTTTCTTT	CASSYYRAKETEAFF
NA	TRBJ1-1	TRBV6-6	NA	TGTGCCAGCAGCACCTTACCCGGGTCGGCAGGGGCGAACACTGAAGCTTTCTTT	CASSTLPGSAGANTEAFF
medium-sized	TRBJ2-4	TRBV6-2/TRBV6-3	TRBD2	TGTGCCAGCAGGTCGAGCGGGGGGGTTGACATTCAGTACTTC	CASRSSGGVDIQYF
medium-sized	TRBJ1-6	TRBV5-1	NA	TGCGCCAGCAGCTTGGATGGGTATAGTAATTCACCCCTCCACTTT	CASSLDGYSNSPLHF
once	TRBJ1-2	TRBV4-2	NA	TGTGCCAGCAGCCAAGATGAAAGCGGAACAGGGAAAAACGATGGCTACACCTTC	CASSQDESGTGKNDGYTF
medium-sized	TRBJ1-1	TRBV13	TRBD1	TGTGCCAGCAGCTCAAGACAGGGCGTCACTGAAGCTTTCTTT	CASSSRQGVTEAFF
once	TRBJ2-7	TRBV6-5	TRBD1	TGTGCCAGCAGTGCGGGACAGGGGGCGAACGAGCAGTACTTC	CASSAGQGANEQYF
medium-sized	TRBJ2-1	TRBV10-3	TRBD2	TGTGCCACCGCGGCTTTAGGGACTACGGTGGATCAGTTCTTC	CATAALGTTVDQFF
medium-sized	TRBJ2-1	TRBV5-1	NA	TGCGCCAGCAGCCAACCTAATAGCGATGAGCAGTTCTTC	CASSQPNSDEQFF
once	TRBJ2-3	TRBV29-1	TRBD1	TGCAGCGTTGCGGGACAGACAAAAAACACAGATACTCAGTATTTT	CSVAGQTKNTDTQYF
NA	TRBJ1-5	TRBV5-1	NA	TGCGCCAGCAGCTTGGTGGGCGAGTCTGAGCAGCCCCAGCATTTT	CASSLVGESEQPQHF
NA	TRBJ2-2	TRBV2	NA	TGTGCCAGCAGTGAATACCAGGGTTTCAACACCGGGGAGCTGTTTTTT	CASSEYQGFNTGELFF
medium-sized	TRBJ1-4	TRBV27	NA	TGTGCCAGCAGTTTATCGGGGGTTTATAATGAAAAACTGTTTTTT	CASSLSGVYNEKLFF
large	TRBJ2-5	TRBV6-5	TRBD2	TGTGCCAGCAGTTACTCGACAAGCGGGGGGATCCAAGAGACCCAGTACTTC	CASSYSTSGGIQETQYF
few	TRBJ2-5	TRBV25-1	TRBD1	TGTGCCAGCAGTCATTCCAACAGGGGGCCGGAGACCCAGTACTTC	CASSHSNRGPETQYF
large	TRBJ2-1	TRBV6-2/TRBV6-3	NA	TGTGCCAGCAGTTACCAAAGGCAGACTGTACAGTTCTTC	CASSYQRQTVQFF
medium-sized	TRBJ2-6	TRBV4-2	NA	TGTGCCAGCAGCCAAGAAGGGGGCTCTGGGGCCAACGTCCTGACTTTC	CASSQEGGSGANVLTF
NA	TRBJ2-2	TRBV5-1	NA	TGCGCCAGCAGCTGGGGGTCGGAGAACGCCGGGGAGCTGTTTTTT	CASSWGSENAGELFF
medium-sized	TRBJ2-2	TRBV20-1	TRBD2	TGCAGTGCTCCCGTAGCGGGGGGGAACACCGGGGAGCTGTTTTTT	CSAPVAGGNTGELFF
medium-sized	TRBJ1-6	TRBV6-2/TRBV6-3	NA	TGTGCCAGCAGTTATTGGGGCACCTATAATTCACCCCTCCACTTT	CASSYWGTYNSPLHF
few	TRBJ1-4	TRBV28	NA	TGTGCCAGCAGTTTAGGGGGACGCGGTGAAAAACTGTTTTTT	CASSLGGRGEKLFF
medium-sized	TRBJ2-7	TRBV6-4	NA	TGTGCCAGCAGGCGGGCCCGACCTATCTCCTACGAGCAGTACTTC	CASRRARPISYEQYF